This T cell receptor (beta chain) derives from a study of blood T cell repertoires in COVID-19. Study context: Donors in the United States, Italy and Spain gave samples during acute or convalescent COVID-19.

Produced via immunoSEQ multiplex PCR; TCRdb's table is partial and in-frame only. The table shows tens of thousands of clones, with more than 80% occurring only once. The germline V gene encodes CDR1 MNHEY and CDR2 SMNVEV (reference sequence). The V gene end was trimmed by 5 bases and the J gene end by 0 bases; junction bases not matched to a gene: 6. This CDR3 is built from 17 residues. The clonotype was recovered from a young man with acute or convalescent COVID-19. Sample: peripheral blood. The chain recombines TRBV27 with TRBJ2-6; 8 bases match TRBD1. DNA of the CDR3: TGTGCCAGCAGTCCCCGACAGGGGCGCTCTGGGGCCAACGTCCTGACTTTC. Translated, it gives CASSPRQGRSGANVLTF.